The source of this TCR beta chain is a study of cytomegalovirus exposure and HLA in healthy donors. About the research overall: The 95 to 150 validation repertoires were produced on the same platform as the 700 or so repertoires of the first cohort. This was reported in a later analysis. Regarding the study as a whole: The study designated fewer than 200 TCR beta chains cytomegalovirus-associated. Most TCRs appeared rarely, but some public TCRs recurred in many donors. The CMV antigen specificity of a few CMV-associated chains was confirmed through in vitro analysis.

Turning to this clone: Its antigen is not known.

Clones were sequenced by immunoSEQ multiplex PCR, and TCRdb holds only the in-frame ones, with some missing. The sample lists a few hundred thousand clones; around 87% were seen once. Trimming left V 4 bases short and J 6 bases short, with 12 bases between. The CDR3 length is 13 residues. Germline V lookup: CDR1 LGHNA, CDR2 YNFKEQ. The gene calls are TRBV4-2 and TRBJ1-1; no clear D gene. Material for sequencing was PBMCs. This clonotype originated in a woman between 18 and 30 years old in good health and CMV-seronegative. The chain's CDR3 is CASSLSINSEAFF. CDR3 in DNA: TGTGCCAGCAGCCTGAGCATTAACTCTGAAGCTTTCTTT.